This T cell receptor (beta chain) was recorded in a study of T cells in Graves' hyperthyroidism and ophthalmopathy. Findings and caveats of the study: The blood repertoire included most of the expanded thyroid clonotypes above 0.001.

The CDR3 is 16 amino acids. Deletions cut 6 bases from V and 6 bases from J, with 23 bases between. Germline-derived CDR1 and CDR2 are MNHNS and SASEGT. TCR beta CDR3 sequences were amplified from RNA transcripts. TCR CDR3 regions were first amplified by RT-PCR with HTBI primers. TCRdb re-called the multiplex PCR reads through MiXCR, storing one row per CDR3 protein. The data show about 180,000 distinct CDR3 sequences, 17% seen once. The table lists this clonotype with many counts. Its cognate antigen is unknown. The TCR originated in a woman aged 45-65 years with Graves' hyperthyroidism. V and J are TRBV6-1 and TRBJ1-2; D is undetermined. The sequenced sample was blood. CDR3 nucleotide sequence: TGTGCCAGCAGCCCAGTTGCGGGGTATGATTGGGATGGCTACACCTTC. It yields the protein CASSPVAGYDWDGYTF.